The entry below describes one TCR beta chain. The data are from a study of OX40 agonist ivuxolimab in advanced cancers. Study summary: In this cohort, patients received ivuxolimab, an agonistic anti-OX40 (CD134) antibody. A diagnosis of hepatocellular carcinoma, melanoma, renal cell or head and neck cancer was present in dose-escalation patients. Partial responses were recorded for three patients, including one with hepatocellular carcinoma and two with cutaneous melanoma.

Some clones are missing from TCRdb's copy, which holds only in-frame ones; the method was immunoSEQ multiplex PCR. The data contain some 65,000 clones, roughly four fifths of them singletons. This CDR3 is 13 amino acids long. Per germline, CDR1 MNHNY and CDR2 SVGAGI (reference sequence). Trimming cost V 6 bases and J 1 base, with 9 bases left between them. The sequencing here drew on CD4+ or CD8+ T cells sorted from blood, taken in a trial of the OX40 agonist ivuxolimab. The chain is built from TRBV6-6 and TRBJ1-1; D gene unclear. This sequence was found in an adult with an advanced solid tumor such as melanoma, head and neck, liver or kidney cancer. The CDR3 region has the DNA TGTGCCAGCAGCCCCCCTAAGAACACTGAAGCTTTCTTT. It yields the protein CASSPPKNTEAFF.